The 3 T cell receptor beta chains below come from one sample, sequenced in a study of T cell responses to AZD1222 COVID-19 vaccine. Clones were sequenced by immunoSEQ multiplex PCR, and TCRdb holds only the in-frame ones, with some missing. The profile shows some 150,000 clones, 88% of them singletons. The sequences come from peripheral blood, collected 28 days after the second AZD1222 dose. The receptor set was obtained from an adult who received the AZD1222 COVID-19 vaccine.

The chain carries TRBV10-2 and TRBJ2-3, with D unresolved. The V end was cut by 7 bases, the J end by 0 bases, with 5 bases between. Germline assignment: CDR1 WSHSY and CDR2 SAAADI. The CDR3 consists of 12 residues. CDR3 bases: TGCGCCAGCACCGGTAGCACAGATACGCAGTATTTT. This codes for CASTGSTDTQYF.

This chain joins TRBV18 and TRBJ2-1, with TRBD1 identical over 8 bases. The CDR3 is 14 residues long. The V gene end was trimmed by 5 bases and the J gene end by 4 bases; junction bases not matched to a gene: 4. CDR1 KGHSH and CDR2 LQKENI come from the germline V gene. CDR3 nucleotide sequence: TGTGCCAGCTCAACAGGGGGACAGTACAATGAGCAGTTCTTC. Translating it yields CASSTGGQYNEQFF.

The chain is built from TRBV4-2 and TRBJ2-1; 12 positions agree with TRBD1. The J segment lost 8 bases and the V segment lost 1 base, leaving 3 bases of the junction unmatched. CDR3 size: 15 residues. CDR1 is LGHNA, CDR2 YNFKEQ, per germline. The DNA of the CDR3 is TGTGCCAGCAGCCAAGGGGGACAGGGGGCCGATGAGCAGTTCTTC. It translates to CASSQGGQGADEQFF.